This entry is about one T cell receptor (beta chain). The antigen is undetermined. The source of the sample is a study of OX40 agonist ivuxolimab in advanced cancers. Study in general: The patients received agonistic anti-OX40 (CD134) antibody ivuxolimab. Six ivuxolimab dose levels, 0.01 to 10 mg/kg, were given intravenously every 2 weeks.

Germline CDR1 reads MGHDK; CDR2 reads SYGVNS. With 4 bases clipped from V and 1 base from J, the junction kept 8 bases outside the gene matches. The CDR3 spans 16 residues. Produced via immunoSEQ multiplex PCR; TCRdb's table is partial and in-frame only. Found here are approximately 50,000 clones, around four fifths of them singletons; the top ten hold about 2.7%. Findings of the study overall: The mean number of expanded clones was higher in CD8+ T cells than in CD4+.

This chain links TRBV25-1 with TRBJ2-7, with 9 nucleotides matching TRBD2. The specimen was CD4+ or CD8+ T cells sorted from blood, collected in a trial of the OX40 agonist ivuxolimab. This clonotype was sampled from an adult with an advanced solid tumor such as melanoma, head and neck, liver or kidney cancer. The CDR3 reads CASSGIGLAGSYEQYF. DNA of the CDR3: TGTGCCAGCAGTGGAATAGGGCTAGCGGGATCCTACGAGCAGTACTTC.